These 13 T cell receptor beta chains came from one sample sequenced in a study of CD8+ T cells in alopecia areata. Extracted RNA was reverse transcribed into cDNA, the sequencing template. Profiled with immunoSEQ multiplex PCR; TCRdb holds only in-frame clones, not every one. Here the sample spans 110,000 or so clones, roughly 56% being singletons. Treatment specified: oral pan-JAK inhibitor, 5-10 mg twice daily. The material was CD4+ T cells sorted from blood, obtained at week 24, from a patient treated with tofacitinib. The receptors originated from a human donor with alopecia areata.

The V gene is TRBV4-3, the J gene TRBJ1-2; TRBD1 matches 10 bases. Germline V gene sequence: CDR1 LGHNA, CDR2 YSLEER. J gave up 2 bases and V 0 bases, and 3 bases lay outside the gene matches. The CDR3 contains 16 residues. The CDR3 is CASSQDRTGGNYGYTF. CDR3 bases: TGCGCCAGCAGCCAAGATAGGACAGGGGGGAACTATGGCTACACCTTC.

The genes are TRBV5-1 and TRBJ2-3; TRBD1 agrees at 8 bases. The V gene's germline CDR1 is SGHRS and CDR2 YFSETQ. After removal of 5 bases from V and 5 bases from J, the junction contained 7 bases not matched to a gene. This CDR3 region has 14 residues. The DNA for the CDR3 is TGCGCCAGCAGTCGACAGGGACAGGAAGATACGCAGTATTTT. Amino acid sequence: CASSRQGQEDTQYF.

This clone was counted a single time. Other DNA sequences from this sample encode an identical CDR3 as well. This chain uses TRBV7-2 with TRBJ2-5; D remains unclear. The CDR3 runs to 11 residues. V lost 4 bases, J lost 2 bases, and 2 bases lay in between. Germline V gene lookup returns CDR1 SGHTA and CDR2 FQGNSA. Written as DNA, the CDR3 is TGTGCCAGCAGCTCACAAGAGACCCAGTACTTC. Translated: CASSSQETQYF. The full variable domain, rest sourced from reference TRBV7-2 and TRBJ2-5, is GAGVSQSPSNKVTEKGKDVELRCDPISGHTALYWYRQSLGQGLEFLIYFQGNSAPDKSGLPSDRFSAERTGGSVSTLTIQRTQQEDSAVYLCASSSQETQYFGPGTRLLVL.

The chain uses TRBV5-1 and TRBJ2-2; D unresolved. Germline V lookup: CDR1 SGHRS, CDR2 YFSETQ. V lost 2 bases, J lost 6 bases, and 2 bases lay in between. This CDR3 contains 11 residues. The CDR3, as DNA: TGCGCCAGCAGCTTACCCGGGGAGCTGTTTTTT. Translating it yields CASSLPGELFF.

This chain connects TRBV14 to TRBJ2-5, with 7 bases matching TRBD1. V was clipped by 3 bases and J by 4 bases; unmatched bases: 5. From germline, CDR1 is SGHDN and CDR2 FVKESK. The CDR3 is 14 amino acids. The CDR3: CASSQFSGGETQYF. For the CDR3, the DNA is TGTGCCAGCAGCCAGTTCTCAGGGGGAGAGACCCAGTACTTC. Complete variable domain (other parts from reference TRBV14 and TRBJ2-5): EAGVTQFPSHSVIEKGQTVTLRCDPISGHDNLYWYRRVMGKEIKFLLHFVKESKQDESGMPNNRFLAERTGGTYSTLKVQPAELEDSGVYFCASSQFSGGETQYFGPGTRLLVL.

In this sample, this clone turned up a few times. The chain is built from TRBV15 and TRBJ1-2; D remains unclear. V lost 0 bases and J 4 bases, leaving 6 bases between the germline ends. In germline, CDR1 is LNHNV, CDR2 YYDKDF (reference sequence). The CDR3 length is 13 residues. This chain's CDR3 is CATSRDGLYGYTF. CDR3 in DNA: TGTGCCACCAGCAGAGACGGGCTCTATGGCTACACCTTC.

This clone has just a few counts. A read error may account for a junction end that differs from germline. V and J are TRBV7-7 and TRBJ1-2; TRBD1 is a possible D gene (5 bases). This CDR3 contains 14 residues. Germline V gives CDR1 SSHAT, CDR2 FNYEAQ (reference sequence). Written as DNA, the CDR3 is TGTGCTAGCAGCTTAGGCAGGGAGGTTGCTGGCTACACCTTC. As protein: CASSLGREVAGYTF.

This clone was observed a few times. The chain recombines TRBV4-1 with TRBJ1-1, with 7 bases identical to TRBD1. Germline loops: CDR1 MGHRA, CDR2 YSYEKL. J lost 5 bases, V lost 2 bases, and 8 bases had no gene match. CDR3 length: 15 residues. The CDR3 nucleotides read TGCGCCAGCAGCCAAACAGGGGTCTGGGGGACTGAAGCTTTCTTT. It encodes CASSQTGVWGTEAFF.

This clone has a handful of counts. The chain's CDR3 is CASSFNPTSTGELFF. CDR3 coding DNA: TGTGCCAGCAGCTTCAATCCTACATCCACCGGGGAGCTGTTTTTT. The rearrangement links TRBV7-2 to TRBJ2-2; D remains unclear. V shed 3 bases and J shed 4 bases, with 12 bases lying between them. The CDR3 is 15 amino acids. The germline V gene encodes CDR1 SGHTA and CDR2 FQGNSA.

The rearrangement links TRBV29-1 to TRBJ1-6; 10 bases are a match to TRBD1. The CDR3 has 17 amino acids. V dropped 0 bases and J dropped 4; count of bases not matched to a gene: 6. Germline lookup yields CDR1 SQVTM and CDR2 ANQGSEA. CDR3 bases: TGCAGCGTTGAAGATCGGGGACAGGGGTCGTATAATTCACCCCTCCACTTT. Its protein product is CSVEDRGQGSYNSPLHF.

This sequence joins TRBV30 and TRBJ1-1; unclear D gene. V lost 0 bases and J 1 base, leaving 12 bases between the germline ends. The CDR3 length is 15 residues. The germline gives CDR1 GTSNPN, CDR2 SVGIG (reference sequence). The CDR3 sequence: CAWSVLSGANTEAFF. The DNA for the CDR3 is TGTGCCTGGAGTGTACTGTCTGGAGCGAACACTGAAGCTTTCTTT. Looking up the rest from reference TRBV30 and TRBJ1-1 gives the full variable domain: SQTIHQWPATLVQPVGSPLSLECTVEGTSNPNLYWYRQAAGRGLQLLFYSVGIGQISSEVPQNLSASRPQDRQFILSSKKLLLSDSGFYLCAWSVLSGANTEAFFGQGTRLTVV.

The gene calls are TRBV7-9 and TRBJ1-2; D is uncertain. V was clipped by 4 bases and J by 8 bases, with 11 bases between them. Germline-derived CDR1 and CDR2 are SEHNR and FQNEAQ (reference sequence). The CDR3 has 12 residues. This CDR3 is CASSSDPPGYTF. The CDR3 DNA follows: TGTGCCAGCAGCTCCGACCCGCCGGGCTACACCTTC.

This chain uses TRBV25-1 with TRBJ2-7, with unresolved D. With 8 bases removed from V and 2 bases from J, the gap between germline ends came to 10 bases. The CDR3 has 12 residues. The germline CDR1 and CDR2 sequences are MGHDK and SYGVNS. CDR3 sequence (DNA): TGTGCCAGCCTCGGCCTGGCCTACGAGCAGTACTTC. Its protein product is CASLGLAYEQYF.